These 20 T cell receptor beta chains share one sample of origin, sequenced in a study of T cell repertoires in cytomegalovirus infection. No antigen has been identified for these receptors. TCRdb re-derived calls from the reads in MiXCR, one entry per CDR3 protein. This table has about 700,000 distinct CDR3 sequences, around a third appearing once. The starting material was cultured PBMCs, obtained from culture after CMV antigen stimulation. These receptors were taken from a human donor in good health (CMV status not recorded). Some clones in this sample may be carry-over from other donors' samples.

This clonotype was recorded a few times. The DNA of the CDR3 is TGTGCCAGCAGTTTCCATCTTCTACGAAATGAAAAACTGTTTTTT. Residues: CASSFHLLRNEKLFF. This rearrangement joins TRBV6-1 to TRBJ1-4; D not certain. The V gene's germline CDR1 is MNHNS and CDR2 SASEGT. The CDR3 extends over 15 amino acids. V shed 5 bases and J shed 5 bases, with 15 bases lying between them.

The V gene is TRBV6-1, the J gene TRBJ1-5, with a weak D call TRBD1 (5 bases). V lost 2 bases and J lost 4, with 15 bases in between. Germline assignment: CDR1 MNHNS and CDR2 SASEGT. The CDR3 runs to 16 residues. For the CDR3, the DNA is TGTGCCAGCAGTGAATCTTGGGGTGGGGGGAATCAGCCCCAGCATTTT. Amino acids: CASSESWGGGNQPQHF.

The chain's CDR3 is CASSSEGGLSYNEQFF. The CDR3 nucleotides read TGTGCCAGCAGCTCCGAAGGGGGCCTCTCCTACAATGAGCAGTTCTTC. V is TRBV7-2 and J is TRBJ2-1, with 7 bases lining up with TRBD1. The CDR3 totals 16 residues. Germline CDR1 is SGHTA and CDR2 is FQGNSA. Trimming took 4 bases from V and 0 from J; bases not matched to a gene: 6. Full variable domain (outside the CDR3, taken from reference TRBV7-2 and TRBJ2-1): GAGVSQSPSNKVTEKGKDVELRCDPISGHTALYWYRQSLGQGLEFLIYFQGNSAPDKSGLPSDRFSAERTGGSVSTLTIQRTQQEDSAVYLCASSSEGGLSYNEQFFGPGTRLTVL.

The chain has TRBV12-5 and TRBJ2-7; TRBD1 agrees at 8 bases. This CDR3 has 13 amino acids. Germline CDR1 LGHNT, CDR2 FRNRAP. V trimming: 5 bases; J trimming: 2 bases; junction bases outside the gene matches: 2. The CDR3 is CASGGQGPYEQYF. In DNA form, the CDR3 reads TGTGCTAGTGGTGGACAGGGCCCCTACGAGCAGTACTTC.

This clonotype was seen more than once but under ten times. This chain links TRBV5-4 with TRBJ1-2; D might be TRBD1 (6 bases). From germline, CDR1 is SGHNT and CDR2 YYREEE (reference sequence). CDR3 size: 16 residues. V was trimmed by 0 bases and J by 0 bases, leaving 12 bases between them. The CDR3 loop reads CASSLGRTDANYGYTF. CDR3 DNA sequence: TGTGCCAGCAGCTTGGGCAGGACAGATGCTAACTATGGCTACACCTTC.

The chain combines TRBV3-1 with TRBJ1-2, with a tentative D call TRBD1 (5 bases). This CDR3 region has 12 residues. V dropped 3 bases and J dropped 6 bases, with 8 bases sitting between them. Germline V gene data show CDR1 as LGHDT and CDR2 as YNNKEL (reference sequence). The CDR3 nucleotides read TGTGCCAGCAGCCAGGCGACAGATGGCTACACCTTC. Its translation is CASSQATDGYTF.

This clonotype has a count of ten or more. J is TRBJ1-1 and V is TRBV7-6; no clear D. V lost 1 base, J lost 7 bases, and 13 bases lay in between. This CDR3 contains 14 residues. From germline, CDR1 is SGHVS and CDR2 FNYEAQ. This CDR3 is CASSLVHMFGEAFF. The CDR3 DNA is TGTGCCAGCAGCTTAGTTCATATGTTTGGTGAAGCTTTCTTT.

The V gene is TRBV2, the J gene TRBJ2-1, with D unclear. The V end lost 7 bases, the J end lost 8 bases, and 15 bases lay between the germline ends. From germline, CDR1 is SNHLY and CDR2 FYNNEI. The CDR3 is made up of 13 amino acids. CDR3: CASTPQVVDEQFF. CDR3 sequence (DNA): TGTGCCAGCACTCCCCAAGTGGTGGATGAGCAGTTCTTC.

This clonotype was recorded at least ten times. This chain uses TRBV7-2 with TRBJ1-2; a weak D match, TRBD1 (5 bases). In germline, CDR1 is SGHTA, CDR2 FQGNSA. The CDR3 has 15 amino acids. Trimming removed 1 base from V and 2 bases from J, with 11 bases in between. The CDR3: CASSLVGTPNYGYTF. DNA for the CDR3: TGTGCCAGCAGCTTAGTCGGGACTCCCAACTATGGCTACACCTTC.

This clonotype has just a few counts. V and J are TRBV6-6 and TRBJ1-3; D is uncertain. CDR3 length: 16 residues. Per the germline V gene, CDR1 is MNHNY and CDR2 is SVGAGI (reference sequence). Trimming removed 2 bases from V and 0 bases from J, with 11 bases in between. The CDR3 here is CASSYRSPISGNTIYF. CDR3 in DNA: TGTGCCAGCAGTTACCGCAGCCCAATCTCTGGAAACACCATATATTTT.

This clonotype is a singleton in its sample. V is TRBV12-3 or TRBV12-4 and J is TRBJ2-3; D not certain. The CDR3 extends over 14 amino acids. The V and J ends lost 6 bases and 6 bases respectively, with 16 bases between them. The CDR3 reads CASSLSASSDTQYF. The CDR3 bases are TGTGCCAGCAGCCTTAGTGCGTCGTCGGATACGCAGTATTTT.

On this clonotype: At one boundary the junction diverges from the germline segment, which might be a read error. The gene calls are TRBV6-2 or TRBV6-3 and TRBJ2-5; possible D gene TRBD2, 7 bases. The CDR3 totals 14 residues. From germline, CDR1 is MNHEY and CDR2 SVGEGT. CDR3 loop: CASSYSQGRVEIDF. The CDR3, as DNA: TGTGCCAGCAGTTACTCCCAGGGGAGGGTAGAAATCGACTTC.

The chain carries TRBV7-6 and TRBJ2-7; 8 bases map to TRBD1. The DNA end lines up better with TRBJ2-1; the J call may be wrong. CDR3 size: 14 residues. Germline values: CDR1 SGHVS, CDR2 FNYEAQ. CDR3 residues: CASSARDRLGEQFF. CDR3 sequence (DNA): TGTGCCAGCAGCGCACGGGACAGGCTGGGAGAGCAGTTCTTC.

This clonotype appeared many times. The chain uses TRBV12-5 and TRBJ2-3; no reliable D call. CDR1 and CDR2 (germline): LGHNT, FRNRAP. The V end was cut by 2 bases, the J end by 3 bases, with 0 bases between. This CDR3 is 11 amino acids long. CDR3 sequence: CASGLTDTQYF. The DNA of the CDR3 is TGTGCTAGTGGTTTGACAGATACGCAGTATTTT.

The gene calls are TRBV4-1 and TRBJ1-1, with 7 bases identical to TRBD1. Unmatched junction bases numbered 12, after V lost 0 bases and J lost 11 bases. Germline CDR1 MGHRA, CDR2 YSYEKL. CDR3 length: 15 amino acids. The CDR3 is CASSQDWPQGRVAFF. The CDR3 nucleotides are TGCGCCAGCAGCCAAGATTGGCCACAGGGGCGGGTGGCTTTCTTT.

The sample holds a few counts of this clonotype. The rearrangement links TRBV28 to TRBJ2-5; 12 bases line up with TRBD2. Germline assignment: CDR1 MDHEN and CDR2 SYDVKM. This CDR3 has 18 residues. J lost 0 bases, V lost 3 bases, and 8 bases had no gene match. CDR3 amino acids: CASSLTGGLAGYQETQYF. The CDR3, as DNA: TGTGCCAGCAGTTTGACGGGAGGACTAGCGGGGTACCAAGAGACCCAGTACTTC.

This clonotype was seen only a few times. The chain combines TRBV6-1 with TRBJ1-2; D may be TRBD1 (5 bases). The CDR3 is made up of 16 amino acids. Trimming pared 6 bases from V and 0 bases from J, leaving 17 bases between. Looked up from germline, CDR1 is MNHNS and CDR2 is SASEGT. DNA for the CDR3: TGTGCCAGCAGCCGAAACCGGGACGGACCTAACTATGGCTACACCTTC. Encoded protein: CASSRNRDGPNYGYTF.

This rearrangement joins TRBV2 to TRBJ2-1, with 7 bases aligning to TRBD2. Germline CDR1 SNHLY, CDR2 FYNNEI. J was trimmed by 5 bases and V by 8 bases; bases with no gene match: 3. This CDR3 region has 12 residues. CDR3 sequence: CASRGVHNEQFF. In nucleotides, the CDR3 is TGTGCCAGCCGGGGGGTCCACAATGAGCAGTTCTTC.

The chain joins TRBV4-1 to TRBJ2-2; D uncertain. The ends were cut back, 0 bases at V and 2 bases at J, with 13 bases in the middle. This CDR3 contains 17 residues. From germline, CDR1 is MGHRA and CDR2 YSYEKL. CDR3 protein: CASSQDPVWINTGELFF. CDR3 sequence (DNA): TGCGCCAGCAGCCAAGACCCCGTGTGGATTAACACCGGGGAGCTGTTTTTT.

The chain recombines TRBV20-1 with TRBJ2-5, with TRBD2 matching 10 bases. The ends lost 0 bases at V and 4 bases at J; junction bases unmatched: 5. This CDR3 comprises 15 residues. Germline loops: CDR1 DFQATT, CDR2 SNEGSKA (reference sequence). The CDR3 DNA is TGCAGTGCTAGAGATCCTAGCGGGAGAGGAGAGACCCAGTACTTC. The encoded protein is CSARDPSGRGETQYF.